The 14 T cell receptor beta chains listed next were all sequenced from one sample in a study of cytomegalovirus exposure and HLA in healthy donors. The PCR contained 60 Vbeta and 13 Jbeta primers. Only in-frame clones appear in the TCRdb table, and some are missing; sequencing was by immunoSEQ multiplex PCR. The data contain more than 150,000 clones, roughly 84% of them singletons. The sequenced sample consisted of PBMCs. Receptors originate from a boy aged 2 to 10 in good health and CMV-seronegative.

The gene calls are TRBV9 and TRBJ1-2, with a weak D call TRBD1 (5 bases). With 3 bases removed from V and 7 bases from J, the gap between germline ends came to 19 bases. Germline V gene lookup returns CDR1 SGDLS and CDR2 YYNGEE. The CDR3 contains 15 residues. CDR3 sequence: CASSGPGMARLGYTF. CDR3 in DNA: TGTGCCAGCAGCGGCCCAGGGATGGCGAGGCTTGGCTACACCTTC.

The rearrangement links TRBV2 to TRBJ1-1; D is unresolved. V was pared by 3 bases and J by 7 bases, with 9 bases between. Germline V gives CDR1 SNHLY, CDR2 FYNNEI. The CDR3 is 12 amino acids. The CDR3 region is CASSEFSIEAFF. The CDR3 DNA reads TGTGCCAGCAGTGAGTTCAGTATTGAAGCTTTCTTT.

The chain joins TRBV6-1 to TRBJ1-5; TRBD1 matches at 7 bases. The germline gives CDR1 MNHNS, CDR2 SASEGT. This CDR3 region has 13 residues. V shed 6 bases and J 11 bases; nucleotides not matched to a gene: 10. The CDR3 protein is CASRRTGVVAQHF. The CDR3 DNA sequence: TGTGCCAGCAGACGAACAGGGGTGGTGGCCCAGCATTTT.

The V gene is TRBV19, the J gene TRBJ1-1; 8 nucleotides line up with TRBD1. Losses at the gene ends were 5 bases for V and 8 bases for J; bases not matched to a gene: 10. This CDR3 is built from 14 residues. CDR1 and CDR2 from the germline V gene are LNHDA and SQIVND (reference sequence). The CDR3 nucleotides read TGTGCCAGTAGTCTAGCCGGACAGGGCCAAGAAGCTTTCTTT. It specifies CASSLAGQGQEAFF.

The chain uses TRBV9 and TRBJ2-1; 7 bases align to TRBD2. This CDR3 region has 15 residues. Germline V gene lookup returns CDR1 SGDLS and CDR2 YYNGEE. Trimming at V came to 2 bases and at J to 0 bases, leaving 2 bases not matched to a gene. Here the CDR3 DNA reads TGTGCCAGCAGCGTTCTAGCGGACTCCTACAATGAGCAGTTCTTC. This translates into CASSVLADSYNEQFF.

The chain has TRBV18 and TRBJ1-1, with TRBD1 as a possible D gene (6 bases). From germline, CDR1 is KGHSH and CDR2 LQKENI. Trimming took 4 bases from V and 4 from J, leaving 13 bases between them. The CDR3 length is 14 residues. CDR3 DNA sequence: TGTGCCAGCTCACACAGGGAGGGAGGCACTGAAGCTTTCTTT. This sequence encodes CASSHREGGTEAFF.

This clone was seen just once. V is TRBV21-1 and J is TRBJ1-2. TRBV21-1 is listed as a pseudogene. The CDR3 extends over 14 amino acids. The CDR3 nucleotides are TGTGCCAGCAGTCTATTCCGGGAGGGGGATGGCTACACCTTC. Amino acids: CASSLFREGDGYTF.

This clone has more than one count but fewer than ten. The genes are TRBV5-1 and TRBJ2-7; TRBD2 aligns across 9 bases. With V trimmed by 1 base and J by 6 bases, 8 bases remained unmatched. Germline lookup yields CDR1 SGHRS and CDR2 YFSETQ. This CDR3 is 15 amino acids long. CDR3 sequence reads: CASSLSSGIDGEQYF. In nucleotides, the CDR3 is TGCGCCAGCAGCTTGTCTAGCGGGATTGATGGCGAGCAGTACTTC.

This chain joins TRBV5-1 and TRBJ2-2; D is perhaps TRBD1 (7 bases). Trimming stripped 0 bases from V and 2 bases from J, with 11 bases between. The CDR3 has 16 amino acids. CDR1 and CDR2 (germline): SGHRS, YFSETQ. Here the CDR3 reads CASSLARGANTGELFF. CDR3 coding DNA: TGCGCCAGCAGCTTGGCCAGGGGGGCAAACACCGGGGAGCTGTTTTTT.

The genes are TRBV18 and TRBJ2-1, with TRBD2 matching 9 bases. V was clipped by 1 base and J by 2 bases; unmatched bases: 9. The CDR3 loop spans 18 amino acids. Per germline, CDR1 KGHSH and CDR2 LQKENI. The CDR3 sequence: CASSPLAGGIGTYNEQFF. The CDR3 coding sequence is TGTGCCAGCTCACCACTGGCGGGAGGGATCGGAACCTACAATGAGCAGTTCTTC.

CDR3 sequence reads: CASSPGQGVLAGTYEQYF. The CDR3 region has the DNA TGTGCCAGCAGTCCAGGACAGGGTGTCCTAGCGGGAACCTACGAGCAGTACTTC. The chain carries TRBV27 and TRBJ2-7, with D possibly TRBD2 on 9 matching bases. Trimming cost V 5 bases and J 2 bases, with 25 bases left between them. Germline V lookup: CDR1 MNHEY, CDR2 SMNVEV (reference sequence). The CDR3 length is 18 residues.

The V gene is TRBV11-2, the J gene TRBJ1-3; the match to TRBD1 covers 9 bases. This CDR3 comprises 17 residues. V shed 3 bases and J 0 bases; nucleotides not matched to a gene: 6. Germline assignment: CDR1 SGHAT and CDR2 FQNNGV. CDR3 loop: CASSFRDRVFSGNTIYF. The CDR3 DNA follows: TGTGCCAGCAGCTTCCGGGACAGGGTGTTCTCTGGAAACACCATATATTTT.

The chain is built from TRBV28 and TRBJ1-5; TRBD1 agrees at 8 bases. Germline trimming cut 1 base from V and 10 bases from J; bases unmatched to any gene: 9. CDR1 is MDHEN and CDR2 is SYDVKM in the germline V gene. The CDR3 length is 15 residues. Here the CDR3 DNA reads TGTGCCAGCAGTTTATTCGTCGACAGGGGAAAACCCCAGCATTTT. Translating gives CASSLFVDRGKPQHF.

This clone was seen a handful of times. V is TRBV4-1 and J is TRBJ2-3, with TRBD2 as a possible D gene (6 bases). The CDR3 runs 13 residues. Trimming cost V 5 bases and J 4 bases, with 10 bases left between them. The germline CDR1 and CDR2 sequences are MGHRA and YSYEKL. The CDR3 sequence is CASSEGGPDTQYF. CDR3 in DNA: TGCGCCAGCAGCGAAGGAGGGCCAGATACGCAGTATTTT.